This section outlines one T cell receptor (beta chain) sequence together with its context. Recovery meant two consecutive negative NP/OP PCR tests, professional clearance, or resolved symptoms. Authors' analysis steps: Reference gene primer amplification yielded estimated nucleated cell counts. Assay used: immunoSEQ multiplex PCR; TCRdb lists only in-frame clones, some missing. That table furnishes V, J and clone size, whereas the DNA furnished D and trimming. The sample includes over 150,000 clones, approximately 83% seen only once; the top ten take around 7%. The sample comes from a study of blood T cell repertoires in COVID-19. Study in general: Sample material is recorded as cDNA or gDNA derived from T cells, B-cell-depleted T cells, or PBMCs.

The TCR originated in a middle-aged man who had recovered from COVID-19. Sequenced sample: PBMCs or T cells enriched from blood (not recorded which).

This CDR3 is CASSLTGRISFYGYTF. CDR3 in DNA: TGTGCCAGTAGTCTTACAGGGCGGATTAGTTTCTATGGCTACACCTTC. V and J are TRBV19 and TRBJ1-2; TRBD1 is a possible D gene (6 bases). CDR3 length equals 16 residues. Germline loops: CDR1 LNHDA, CDR2 SQIVND (reference sequence). V was pared by 5 bases and J by 4 bases, with 20 bases between.